The 5 T cell receptor beta chains presented below share a single source sample, sequenced in a study of shared clonotypes between healthy human individuals. Libraries were prepared by immunoSEQ multiplex PCR; TCRdb keeps only in-frame clonotypes and omits some of them. The sample comprises about 1.5 million clones, roughly 95% of which are singletons, and 1% to 1.5% rests with the top ten. Sequencing was performed on naive CD4+ T cells sorted from blood. The subset was: CD45RA+ positively selected. These receptors all stem from a man aged 25 to 40 in good health.

The V call is TRBV6-1, the J call TRBJ1-2; D unresolved. V lost 2 bases and J lost 5, with 15 bases in between. The CDR3 is 15 amino acids. Germline CDR1 MNHNS, CDR2 SASEGT. The CDR3 DNA sequence: TGTGCCAGCAGTGAAACTGGGGTAGTGTTGTATGGCTACACCTTC. Encoded protein: CASSETGVVLYGYTF.

DNA for the CDR3: TGTGCCAGCAGCGTAGTGGCAGGGGGCAACAATGAGCAGTTCTTC. This codes for CASSVVAGGNNEQFF. The rearrangement links TRBV9 to TRBJ2-1; 8 bases match TRBD1. The germline gives CDR1 SGDLS, CDR2 YYNGEE. This CDR3 contains 15 residues. V dropped 0 bases and J dropped 5; count of bases not matched to a gene: 4.

In its sample, this clone was seen once. The rearrangement uses TRBV4-1 and TRBJ1-2, with D unresolved. V lost 4 bases and J 6 bases, leaving 12 bases between the germline ends. CDR1 and CDR2 from the germline V gene are MGHRA and YSYEKL. The CDR3 totals 13 residues. In nucleotides, the CDR3 is TGCGCCAGCAGCCCAACAGTTCTGGATGGCTACACCTTC. Protein sequence: CASSPTVLDGYTF.

This chain links TRBV15 with TRBJ2-5; unclear D gene. Germline CDR1 is LNHNV and CDR2 is YYDKDF (reference sequence). V was shortened by 1 base and J by 6 bases, with 18 bases between the two germline ends. CDR3 size: 16 residues. The CDR3 DNA reads TGTGCCACCAGCAGAGCCGGGTCGTGGAGTCTGAAGACCCAGTACTTC. Translated, it gives CATSRAGSWSLKTQYF.

The chain recombines TRBV29-1 with TRBJ1-1; weak D call: TRBD1 (5 bases). Germline CDR1 reads SQVTM; CDR2 reads ANQGSEA. The CDR3 is 11 residues long. V lost 8 bases, J lost 1 base, and 8 bases lay in between. CDR3 sequence (DNA): TGCAGCCAGGACAAGAACACTGAAGCTTTCTTT. Translated, it gives CSQDKNTEAFF.